This T cell receptor (beta chain) was profiled in a study of CD8+ T cells in alopecia areata. Overall study: Female C3H/HeJ mice aged roughly 7-11 weeks received skin from roughly 6-13-month-old C3H/HeJ donors with spontaneous alopecia.

Isolated RNA was reverse transcribed into cDNA used as the sequencing template. Using immunoSEQ multiplex PCR, the repertoire was profiled, and TCRdb retains in-frame clones only, with some absent. The profile covers around 5,900 clones, none occurring a single time. Concerning this clone: The germline and genes are mouse ones. Sequencing ends 4 residues short of the CDR3 end; the germline J gene provides the rest.

The V end lost 3 bases, the J end lost 3 bases, and 15 bases lay between the germline ends. The CDR3 consists of 15 residues. CDR1 and CDR2 from the germline V gene are FNHDT and SITEND (reference sequence). Time point noted: mouse skin 6 weeks after grafting, around onset of hair loss. Skin biopsies were taken at grafting, week 3 and week 6. Material: skin, obtained at week 6. The chain couples TRBV19 to TRBJ1-1, with D maybe TRBD1 (6 bases). This TCR came from a C3H/HeJ mouse with alopecia areata. The mouse line has the MHC haplotype H2-k. CDR3 loop: CASSTGGREDTEVFF. The sequenced part of the CDR3 DNA is TGTGCCAGCAGTACGGGGGGGCGCGAGGACACA.